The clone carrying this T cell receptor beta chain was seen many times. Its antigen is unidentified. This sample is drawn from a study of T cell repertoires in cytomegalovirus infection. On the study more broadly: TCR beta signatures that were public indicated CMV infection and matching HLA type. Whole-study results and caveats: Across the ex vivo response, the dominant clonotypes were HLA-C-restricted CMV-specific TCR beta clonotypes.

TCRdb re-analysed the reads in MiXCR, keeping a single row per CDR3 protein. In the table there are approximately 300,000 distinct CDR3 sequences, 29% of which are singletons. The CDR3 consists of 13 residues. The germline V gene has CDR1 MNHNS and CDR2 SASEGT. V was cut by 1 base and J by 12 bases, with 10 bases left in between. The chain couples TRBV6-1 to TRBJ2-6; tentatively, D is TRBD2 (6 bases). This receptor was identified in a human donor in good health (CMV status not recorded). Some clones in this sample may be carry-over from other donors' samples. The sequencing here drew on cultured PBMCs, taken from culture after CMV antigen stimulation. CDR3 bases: TGTGCCAGCAGTGAAGGGTGGGGAGGCGTCCTGACTTTC. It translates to CASSEGWGGVLTF.